This TCR beta chain was retrieved from a study of T cell changes during pregnancy in multiple sclerosis. This CDR3 has 15 residues. J was trimmed by 1 base and V by 0 bases; bases with no gene match: 2. Germline V gene lookup returns CDR1 SGHNT and CDR2 YYREEE (reference sequence). Data came from immunoSEQ multiplex PCR; TCRdb stores just in-frame clones and leaves some out. The sample lists 60,000 to 80,000 clones, approximately 90% seen once, with approximately 3.3% in the top ten. The chain employs TRBV5-4 and TRBJ2-3; 7 nucleotides line up with TRBD1. The specimen was peripheral blood, collected before pregnancy. This clonotype originated in a female donor with multiple sclerosis, enrolled in a pregnancy study. CDR3 region: CASSLATGGTDTQYF. Here the CDR3 DNA reads TGTGCCAGCAGCTTGGCTACAGGGGGCACAGATACGCAGTATTTT.